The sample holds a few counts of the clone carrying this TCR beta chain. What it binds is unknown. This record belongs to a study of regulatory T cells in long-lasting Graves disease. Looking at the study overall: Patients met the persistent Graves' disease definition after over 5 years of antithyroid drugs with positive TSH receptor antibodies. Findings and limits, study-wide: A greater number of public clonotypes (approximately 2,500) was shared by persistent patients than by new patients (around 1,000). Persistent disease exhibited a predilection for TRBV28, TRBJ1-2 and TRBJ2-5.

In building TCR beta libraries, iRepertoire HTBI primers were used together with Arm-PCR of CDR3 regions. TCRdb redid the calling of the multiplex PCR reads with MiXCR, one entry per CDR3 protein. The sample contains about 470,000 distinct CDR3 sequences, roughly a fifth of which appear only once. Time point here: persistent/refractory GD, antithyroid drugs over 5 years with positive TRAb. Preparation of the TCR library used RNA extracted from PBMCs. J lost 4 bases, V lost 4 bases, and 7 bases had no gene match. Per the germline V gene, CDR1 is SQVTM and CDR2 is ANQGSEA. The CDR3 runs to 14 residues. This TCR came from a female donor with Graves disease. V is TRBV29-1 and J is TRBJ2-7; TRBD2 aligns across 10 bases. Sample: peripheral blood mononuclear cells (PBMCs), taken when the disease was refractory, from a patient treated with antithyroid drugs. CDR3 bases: TGCAGCGTTGCCTCCCTAGCGGGAGTGTACGAGCAGTACTTC. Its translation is CSVASLAGVYEQYF.